The 9 T cell receptor beta chains below all came from one sample that was sequenced in a study of blood T cell repertoires in COVID-19. The table came from immunoSEQ multiplex PCR; TCRdb's copy has only in-frame clones and leaves some out. The profile covers about 80,000 clones, with about 86% appearing a single time and nearly 5% taken by the ten largest. Sequenced material: peripheral blood. These TCRs come from a woman of 80 years or more with acute or convalescent COVID-19.

V usage is TRBV12-5 and J usage is TRBJ2-3; D is undetermined. Trimming stripped 2 bases from V and 0 bases from J, with 12 bases between. From germline, CDR1 is LGHNT and CDR2 FRNRAP. This CDR3 comprises 16 residues. The CDR3 DNA follows: TGTGCTAGTGGTTTGACCGGTCCCTCTAGCACAGATACGCAGTATTTT. As protein: CASGLTGPSSTDTQYF.

This sequence joins TRBV5-1 and TRBJ2-5, with 7 bases that match TRBD2. CDR3 length equals 14 residues. V dropped 2 bases and J dropped 3; count of bases not matched to a gene: 4. Germline values: CDR1 SGHRS, CDR2 YFSETQ. The CDR3 nucleotides are TGCGCCAGCAGCTTAATTGCGGGAGAAGAGACCCAGTACTTC. Translated: CASSLIAGEETQYF.

The table lists this clone with a count of one. CDR3 sequence reads: CASSQALAGLGELFF. The DNA of the CDR3 is TGTGCCAGCAGCCAAGCACTAGCGGGACTCGGGGAGCTGTTTTTT. The rearrangement joins TRBV7-2 to TRBJ2-2, with 10 positions matching TRBD2. The junction had 7 bases not matched to a gene; V was cut back by 5 bases and J by 7 bases. Germline lookup yields CDR1 SGHTA and CDR2 FQGNSA. This CDR3 has 15 residues.

The rearrangement joins TRBV9 to TRBJ2-1; 9 nucleotides agree with TRBD2. There are 15 residues in the CDR3. The V segment lost 2 bases and the J segment 6 bases; nucleotides outside the gene matches: 6. CDR1 is SGDLS, CDR2 YYNGEE, per germline. CDR3 residues: CASSVSGSPLNEQFF. The CDR3 DNA is TGTGCCAGCAGCGTTAGCGGGAGCCCCCTCAATGAGCAGTTCTTC.

The rearrangement joins TRBV6-5 to TRBJ2-7, with no clear D. Germline CDR1 MNHEY, CDR2 SVGAGI. V dropped 4 bases and J dropped 2 bases, with 9 bases sitting between them. This CDR3 spans 13 amino acids. The CDR3 sequence is CASSSTETYEQYF. CDR3 nucleotide sequence: TGTGCCAGCAGTTCAACAGAGACCTACGAGCAGTACTTC.

The chain combines TRBV25-1 with TRBJ1-1, with D tentatively TRBD1 (6 bases). This CDR3 has 14 residues. Trimming shortened V by 5 bases and J by 6 bases, and 16 bases separated the two germline ends. In germline, CDR1 is MGHDK, CDR2 SYGVNS. For the CDR3, the DNA is TGTGCCAGCAGTCAGGGACATCAAGGCGCTGAAGCTTTCTTT. The encoded protein is CASSQGHQGAEAFF.

In DNA, the CDR3 is TGTGCCACCAGCAGACCTACTAACTATGGCTACACCTTC. Its protein is CATSRPTNYGYTF. J is TRBJ1-2 and V is TRBV15; no reliable D call. Trimming shortened V by 2 bases and J by 0 bases, and 4 bases separated the two germline ends. The germline gives CDR1 LNHNV, CDR2 YYDKDF (reference sequence). CDR3 length equals 13 residues.

The chain carries TRBV2 and TRBJ2-5, with TRBD1 matching 9 bases. The germline CDR1 and CDR2 sequences are SNHLY and FYNNEI. Trimming at V came to 11 bases and at J to 5 bases, leaving 6 bases not matched to a gene. The CDR3 runs 12 residues. The CDR3 sequence is CAGGQGRETQYF. As DNA, the CDR3 is TGTGCCGGAGGACAGGGGAGGGAGACCCAGTACTTC.

The chain employs TRBV30 and TRBJ1-1; 12 bases are shared with TRBD1. V lost 5 bases and J lost 6; bases outside the gene matches: 10. From germline, CDR1 is GTSNPN and CDR2 SVGIG (reference sequence). The CDR3 length is 15 residues. The DNA of the CDR3 is TGTGCCTGGGACGGGACAGGGGGCGGTCTGGCTGAAGCTTTCTTT. This translates into CAWDGTGGGLAEAFF.